A single sample is the source of the 30 T cell receptor delta chains below, sequenced in a study of γδ T cells in repeated Plasmodium falciparum infection listed by TCRdb under 2021. Libraries were prepared through multiplex PCR. TCRdb records Illumina MiSeq as the sequencer. TCRdb recomputed clones from the public reads with CATT; identical DNA rows were then combined. The sample yields some 51,000 delta-chain clones; roughly 1.9% were counted once. The ten largest clonotypes hold around 25% of the sample. For bulk TCR repertoire analysis, Vgamma9/Vdelta2+ and Vdelta2-negative gammadelta T cell populations were isolated by flow sorting from peripheral blood mononuclear cells. The material sequenced was gamma-delta T cells from blood. The receptors derive from a pool of human donors (malaria-infected and uninfected, not separated).

This clone was seen a handful of times. A far larger clone is one base from this, pointing to a likely read error. This sample includes further DNA sequences coding for the same CDR3. The chain has TRDV1 and TRDJ1, with 12 nucleotides matching TRDD3. TCRdb records no J gene; here it was assigned by comparing the DNA to germline. The V gene's germline CDR1 is TSWWSYY and CDR2 QGS. The CDR3 loop spans 21 amino acids. The CDR3 spells CALGDFLGSVLGDTHRGKLIF. The CDR3 DNA reads TGTGCCCTTGGGGATTTCCTCGGAAGTGTACTGGGGGATACTCATAGAGGTAAACTCATCTTT.

Only a few counts were recorded for this clone. TCRdb shows a much larger clone's protein in place of this DNA's translation, and the two differ at residue 10, likely through a read error; the protein shown is translated from the DNA. The chain employs TRDV1 and TRDJ1; weak D call: TRDD3 (5 bases). TCRdb carries no J gene annotation; the J gene was assigned here by matching the DNA with germline. V was shortened by 1 base and J by 3 bases, with 21 bases between the two germline ends. The length of the CDR3 is 18 residues. Germline V gene lookup returns CDR1 TSWWSYY and CDR2 QGS. The DNA of the CDR3 is TGTGCTCTTGGGGAACCCTCACGCCTGGAGGATAATCCCGATAAACTCATCTTT. Protein: CALGEPSRLEDNPDKLIF.

As for this clone: The TCRdb protein comes from a much larger clone and disagrees with this DNA's translation at residue 3, likely due to a read error; the protein given here is derived from the DNA. This chain joins TRDV1 and TRDJ1, with a tentative D call TRDD2 (7 bases). The J gene is not listed in TCRdb, so it was assigned here from a DNA match to germline. This CDR3 contains 16 residues. Germline V CDR1 and CDR2: TSWWSYY, QGS. CDR3 in amino acids: CAPGESFPTGDTKLIF. The CDR3 bases are TGTGCTCCTGGGGAGTCATTTCCTACGGGAGATACGAAACTCATCTTT.

As to this clone: The protein in TCRdb stems from a much larger clone and differs at residues 8 and 12 from this DNA's translation, likely a read error; here the protein is translated from the DNA. V gene TRDV3 combines with J gene TRDJ1; tentative D call: TRDD2 (5 bases). TCRdb is silent on the J gene; assignment here came from matching the DNA to germline. Trimming took 2 bases from V and 0 from J, leaving 34 bases between them. The CDR3 loop spans 21 amino acids. Germline V CDR1 and CDR2: TVYSNPD, GDNSRS (reference sequence). Here the CDR3 DNA reads TGTGCCTTTTGCCGGGCCTTCGAGTCGATGAGGGGCAACTCGTACACCGATAAACTCATCTTT. Its translation is CAFCRAFESMRGNSYTDKLIF. The whole variable domain, filled in from reference TRDV3 and TRDJ1, reads CDKVTQSSPDQTVASGSEVVLLCTYDTVYSNPDLFWYRIRPDYSFQFVFYGDNSRSEGADFTQGRFSVKHILTQKAFHLVISPVRTEDSATYYCAFCRAFESMRGNSYTDKLIFGKGTRVTVEP.

There are many counts of this clone. This likely traces to a read error, being one base from a far larger clone. The chain employs TRDV2 and TRDJ1, with TRDD3 matching 8 bases. This CDR3 spans 16 amino acids. V dropped 0 bases and J dropped 3; count of bases not matched to a gene: 8. Germline CDR1 GEAIGNYY, CDR2 EKD. The CDR3 DNA sequence: TGTGCCTGTGACACCCCCTTACTGGGGGCCTCCGATAAACTCATCTTT. Encoded protein: CACDTPLLGASDKLIF.

The sample holds a few counts of this clone. For this DNA, TCRdb reports the protein of a much larger clone, which diverges at residue 3, most likely from a read error; the protein presented here is translated directly from the DNA. The chain carries TRDV1 and TRDJ1, with D perhaps matching TRDD3 (7 bases). The J gene was not available in TCRdb and was assigned here by matching the DNA to germline segments. CDR1 and CDR2 (germline): TSWWSYY, QGS. This CDR3 region has 24 residues. Written as DNA, the CDR3 is TGTGCTCCTGGGACGAACGGAGGGAGGCCTTCCAAAATACTGGGGATAAAGTACACCGATAAACTCATCTTT. Its translation: CAPGTNGGRPSKILGIKYTDKLIF.

About this clone itself: TCRdb's protein, taken from a much larger clone, differs from this DNA's translation at residue 4, likely owing to a read error; the protein displayed comes from the DNA. The chain has TRDV2 and TRDJ1, with 8 positions matching TRDD3. The J gene, left out of TCRdb, was set here by checking the DNA against germline. CDR1 is GEAIGNYY and CDR2 is EKD in the germline V gene. This CDR3 is 18 amino acids long. Unmatched junction bases numbered 20, after V lost 5 bases and J lost 4 bases. This CDR3 is CACVTVSLGATGDDKLIF. For the CDR3, the DNA is TGTGCCTGTGTCACGGTTTCACTGGGGGCTACGGGAGACGATAAACTCATCTTT.

Only a few counts were recorded for this clone. The protein TCRdb gives is from a much larger clone and does not agree with this DNA's translation at residue 21, likely a read error; the protein shown here comes from the DNA. No J gene was called, and the V gene is TRDV2; the D call of TRDD3 is as the table states it, not checked on the DNA. CDR1 is GEAIGNYY and CDR2 is EKD in the germline V gene. This CDR3 contains 23 residues. CDR3 sequence reads: CACDTAFVTGPISRSWDTRQTFF. Here the CDR3 DNA reads TGTGCCTGTGACACCGCGTTCGTTACGGGGCCCATCTCCCGCTCCTGGGACACCCGACAGACGTTTTTC.

Concerning this clone itself: A far larger clone is a single base away, which makes a read error likely. At the DNA level, this CDR3 is encoded by other sequences in the same sample as well. This chain uses TRDV1 with TRDJ1, with 13 nucleotides matching TRDD3. TCRdb carries no J gene annotation; the J gene was assigned here by matching the DNA with germline. The V and J ends lost 0 bases and 2 bases, in that order; junction bases with no gene match: 24. The V gene's germline CDR1 is TSWWSYY and CDR2 QGS. CDR3 length equals 24 residues. The CDR3 DNA sequence: TGTGCTCTTGGGGAACTTTTTTCCTTCCCGCCTATTGGGTACTGGGGGATACGTACCGATAAACTCATCTTT. The encoded protein is CALGELFSFPPIGYWGIRTDKLIF.

This clone was picked up a small number of times. The amino acid sequence in TCRdb belongs to a much larger clone and departs from this DNA's translation at residue 4, likely a sequencing read error; the sequence shown is translated from the DNA. CDR3 bases: TGTGCCTTTGACCTTCTCGCATGGTACACCGATAAACTCATCTTT. As protein: CAFDLLAWYTDKLIF. The chain couples TRDV3 to TRDJ1, with TRDD2 as a possible D gene (5 bases). The J gene, missing from TCRdb, was assigned here through DNA to germline matching. Germline CDR1 TVYSNPD, CDR2 GDNSRS (reference sequence). The V end was cut by 2 bases, the J end by 0 bases, with 16 bases between. The CDR3 covers 15 residues.

This clone was observed a handful of times. TCRdb pairs this DNA with a much larger clone's protein that differs at residue 17, likely a read error; the protein shown was translated from the DNA. No call exists for the J gene, whereas the V gene is TRDV3; the D segment call TRDD2 is taken from the table without a DNA check. Germline V gene lookup returns CDR1 TVYSNPD and CDR2 GDNSRS (reference sequence). CDR3 length: 18 amino acids. The DNA of the CDR3 is TGTGCCTTCCCAGCTGTAGTTTCCCCTTTCCCGTACACCGATAAACTCACCTTT. The encoded protein is CAFPAVVSPFPYTDKLTF.

This clone was seen a few times. A read error is likely here: a far larger clone is one base away. The same CDR3 arises from other DNA sequences in this sample as well. The chain joins TRDV3 to TRDJ1, with 12 positions matching TRDD3. The CDR3 sequence is 22 residues long. Germline V gene lookup returns CDR1 TVYSNPD and CDR2 GDNSRS (reference sequence). The CDR3 DNA is TGTGCTAACCGCCCCCGCTCCTACGCCCGTACTGGGGGATACCGGTACACCGATAAACTCATCTTT. This translates into CANRPRSYARTGGYRYTDKLIF. Drawing the rest from reference TRDV3 and TRDJ1, the complete variable domain is CDKVTQSSPDQTVASGSEVVLLCTYDTVYSNPDLFWYRIRPDYSFQFVFYGDNSRSEGADFTQGRFSVKHILTQKAFHLVISPVRTEDSATYYCANRPRSYARTGGYRYTDKLIFGKGTRVTVEP.

Of note for this clone: At one boundary the junction diverges from the germline segment, which might be a read error. The gene calls are TRDV1 and TRDJ1; the match to TRDD3 covers 10 bases. There are 24 residues in the CDR3. The germline CDR1 and CDR2 sequences are TSWWSYY and QGS. The CDR3 sequence: CAPGEPNVNLFPSTGGSYTDKLIF. The DNA for the CDR3 is TGTGCTCCTGGGGAACCCAACGTTAACCTATTTCCTAGTACTGGGGGATCTTACACCGATAAACTCATCTTT.

This clone was seen only a few times. TCRdb shows a much larger clone's protein in place of this DNA's translation, and the two differ at residue 11, likely through a read error; the protein shown is translated from the DNA. CDR3 protein: CALGEAFPPLSTDKLIF. The CDR3 DNA reads as TGTGCTCTTGGGGAGGCCTTCCCCCCACTGAGCACCGATAAACTCATCTTT. This chain joins TRDV1 and TRDJ1; a weak D match, TRDD2 (6 bases). In the absence of a J gene in TCRdb, the DNA was matched to germline to assign it here. The V gene's germline CDR1 is TSWWSYY and CDR2 QGS. The CDR3 runs to 17 residues. The ends were cut back, 3 bases at V and 1 base at J, with 18 bases in the middle.

This clone appeared many times. The chain is built from TRDV1 and TRDJ3; 11 bases agree with TRDD3. Matching the DNA to germline supplied the J gene, which TCRdb does not give. J gave up 4 bases and V 4 bases, and 12 bases lay outside the gene matches. There are 20 residues in the CDR3. The germline CDR1 and CDR2 sequences are TSWWSYY and QGS. The CDR3 nucleotides are TGTGCTCTTGGGGGCCCGTCTGGGGGATACTTGATGTGGGACACCCGACAGATGTTTTTC. Amino acids: CALGGPSGGYLMWDTRQMFF.

About this clone: This DNA translates differently at residue 11 from the TCRdb protein, which is that of a much larger clone; a read error is likely, and the protein shown is the DNA's own translation. V and J are TRDV3 and TRDJ1; tentative D call: TRDD3 (8 bases). The J gene, absent from TCRdb, was called here by matching the DNA to germline. The V end was cut by 0 bases, the J end by 0 bases, with 32 bases between. CDR1 is TVYSNPD, CDR2 GDNSRS, per germline (reference sequence). CDR3 length: 21 residues. CDR3 sequence: CAFSSPFIPTWGYSYTDKLIF. CDR3 bases: TGTGCCTTTAGCTCCCCTTTCATTCCTACGTGGGGATACAGCTACACCGATAAACTCATCTTT. The full variable domain, rest sourced from reference TRDV3 and TRDJ1, is CDKVTQSSPDQTVASGSEVVLLCTYDTVYSNPDLFWYRIRPDYSFQFVFYGDNSRSEGADFTQGRFSVKHILTQKAFHLVISPVRTEDSATYYCAFSSPFIPTWGYSYTDKLIFGKGTRVTVEP.

The sample holds a few counts of this clone. The mismatch at residue 14 between this DNA's translation and the TCRdb protein of a much larger clone likely reflects a read error; the protein shown is translated from the DNA. J gene calling gave no result, while the V gene is TRDV1; TRDD3 reflects the table's D call only, with no check against the DNA. Germline loops: CDR1 TSWWSYY, CDR2 QGS. The CDR3 covers 20 residues. The DNA of the CDR3 is TGTGCTCTTGGGGAACTTTTATGGAGATGGGGGATACCGGGACCGGTGGGGTTCATCTTT. Translated, it gives CALGELLWRWGIPGPVGFIF.

With respect to this clone: This DNA's translation differs at residue 13 from TCRdb's protein, which comes from a much larger clone; a read error is likely, and the protein shown is translated from the DNA. The chain is built from TRDV3 and TRDJ1, with 11 positions matching TRDD3. The J gene was not available in TCRdb and was assigned here by matching the DNA to germline segments. Losses at the gene ends were 3 bases for V and 3 bases for J; bases not matched to a gene: 18. This CDR3 is 18 amino acids long. Germline CDR1 TVYSNPD, CDR2 GDNSRS (reference sequence). The CDR3 region is CALGLNWGISWRADKLIF. Here the CDR3 DNA reads TGTGCCTTGGGACTAAACTGGGGGATATCGTGGAGGGCCGATAAACTCATCTTT.

This clone was seen more than once but under ten times. This DNA translates differently at residue 7 from the TCRdb protein, which is that of a much larger clone; a read error is likely, and the protein shown is the DNA's own translation. The chain has TRDV1 and TRDJ1; TRDD3 matches 8 bases. The J gene is not listed in TCRdb, so it was assigned here from a DNA match to germline. The germline gives CDR1 TSWWSYY, CDR2 QGS. This CDR3 has 26 residues. The CDR3: CALAEHGVLSSTGGVIGFKPTDKLIF. CDR3 DNA sequence: TGTGCTCTTGCGGAACATGGGGTCCTATCTAGTACTGGGGGTGTTATTGGATTCAAGCCCACCGATAAACTCATCTTT.

This clone was seen a handful of times. The TCRdb record carries a much larger clone's protein, which differs from this DNA's translation at residue 10; a read error is the likely cause, and the protein listed here is the DNA translation. This sequence joins TRDV1 and TRDJ1; 13 nucleotides align to TRDD3. The J gene was not available in TCRdb and was assigned here by matching the DNA to germline segments. After removal of 4 bases from V and 1 base from J, the junction contained 33 bases not matched to a gene. CDR1 and CDR2 (germline): TSWWSYY, QGS. The CDR3 sequence is 26 residues long. The CDR3 is CALGAPRLLSYITGGYELSSTDKLIF. The CDR3 DNA follows: TGTGCTCTTGGGGCGCCTCGCCTTCTTTCCTATATTACTGGGGGATACGAGTTAAGTAGCACCGATAAACTCATCTTT.

About this clone itself: The protein TCRdb gives is from a much larger clone and does not agree with this DNA's translation at residue 16, likely a read error; the protein shown here comes from the DNA. This chain connects TRDV3 to TRDJ1; 9 bases map to TRDD3. Germline matching of the DNA provided the J gene here, since TCRdb leaves it blank. This CDR3 is built from 22 residues. Germline V lookup: CDR1 TVYSNPD, CDR2 GDNSRS (reference sequence). The V gene end was trimmed by 5 bases and the J gene end by 1 base; junction bases not matched to a gene: 32. This CDR3 is CALPRGPSGLGIRVWCTDKLIF. The DNA of the CDR3 is TGTGCCCTCCCGCGGGGACCTTCCGGTTTGGGGATACGCGTTTGGTGCACCGATAAACTCATCTTT.

Worth noting for this clone: The protein TCRdb lists belongs to a much larger clone and differs from this DNA's translation at residue 21, which points to a read error; the protein shown is made from the DNA. There is no J gene call, but TRDV1 is given as the V gene; the table's D call, TRDD3, has no DNA check behind it. The CDR3 length is 22 residues. CDR1 and CDR2 (germline): TSWWSYY, QGS. The CDR3 region is CALGDFPPYFLTSTAYTDKLTF. Written as DNA, the CDR3 is TGTGCTCTTGGGGACTTCCCCCCCTACTTCCTTACGTCCACCGCGTACACCGATAAACTCACCTTT.

This clone was counted at least ten times. The V and J genes are TRDV1 and TRDJ1; TRDD3 matches 10 bases. The CDR3 runs 17 residues. CDR1 is TSWWSYY, CDR2 QGS, per germline. With 4 bases clipped from V and 8 bases from J, the junction kept 16 bases outside the gene matches. The CDR3, as DNA: TGTGCTCTTGGGGGACCCATCCACTGGGGGATTCCTACGAAACTCATCTTT. Translating gives CALGGPIHWGIPTKLIF.

Regarding this clone: This DNA translates differently at residue 3 from the TCRdb protein, which is that of a much larger clone; a read error is likely, and the protein shown is the DNA's own translation. CDR3 nucleotide sequence: TGTGCCCGTGACACTCGGGGTCCCCCAGGGCATAAACTCATCTTT. Protein: CARDTRGPPGHKLIF. This rearrangement joins TRDV2 to TRDJ1, with D unclear. TCRdb records no J gene; here it was assigned by comparing the DNA to germline. CDR1 GEAIGNYY and CDR2 EKD come from the germline V gene. The CDR3 consists of 15 residues.

By its share, this clone is medium-sized. The V and J genes are TRDV3 and TRDJ1, with 11 bases lining up with TRDD3. CDR1 and CDR2 from the germline V gene are TVYSNPD and GDNSRS (reference sequence). The J segment lost 4 bases and the V segment lost 3 bases, leaving 4 bases of the junction unmatched. This CDR3 has 13 amino acids. In DNA, the CDR3 is TGTGCCTTAAGTACTGGGGGATACGATAAACTCATCTTT. It encodes CALSTGGYDKLIF.

This clone was seen many times. Given a far larger clone just one base away, this is likely a sequencing read error. Other DNA sequences in this specimen translate into the identical CDR3. The chain joins TRDV3 to TRDJ1; the match to TRDD2 covers 9 bases. Assignment of the J gene here rests on matching the DNA to germline, because TCRdb gives none. Trimming removed 1 base from V and 3 bases from J; junction bases left unmatched: 21. CDR3 size: 19 residues. The germline V gene encodes CDR1 TVYSNPD and CDR2 GDNSRS (reference sequence). CDR3 residues: CAFKEGPESLPTRSDKLIF. For the CDR3, the DNA is TGTGCCTTTAAAGAAGGGCCTGAGAGCCTTCCTACGAGGTCCGATAAACTCATCTTT.

This clone was found a few times. For this DNA, TCRdb reports the protein of a much larger clone, which diverges at residue 11, most likely from a read error; the protein presented here is translated directly from the DNA. The J gene is TRDJ4, the V gene TRDV2; TRDD3 matches 12 bases. TCRdb lists no J gene, so it was determined here by aligning the DNA to germline. The CDR3 is 16 residues long. Trimming at V came to 1 base and at J to 1 base, leaving 6 bases not matched to a gene. Germline CDR1 GEAIGNYY, CDR2 EKD. The CDR3 region is CACDTVWGIRNRPLIF. CDR3 sequence (DNA): TGTGCCTGTGACACGGTCTGGGGGATACGTAACAGACCCCTGATCTTT.

This clone was counted between two and nine times. Translating this DNA gives a protein that differs at residue 10 from the TCRdb one, which belongs to a much larger clone; a read error is likely, and the protein shown is this translation. The chain carries TRDV1 and TRDJ1; 7 bases map to TRDD3. The J gene, missing from TCRdb, was assigned here through DNA to germline matching. Trimming removed 0 bases from V and 0 bases from J; junction bases left unmatched: 22. CDR1 is TSWWSYY, CDR2 QGS, per germline. This CDR3 has 22 residues. The CDR3 DNA reads TGTGCTCTTGGGGAACTAAAGTGGTACGGAGGTACTGGGGACCTGTACACCGATAAACTCATCTTT. This translates into CALGELKWYGGTGDLYTDKLIF.

About this clone itself: A read error is likely here: a far larger clone is one base away. This sample includes further DNA sequences coding for the same CDR3. The V gene is TRDV2, the J gene TRDJ1; D perhaps matches TRDD3 (5 bases). No J segment appears in TCRdb, so it was assigned here by matching the sequence to germline. V lost 0 bases and J 3 bases, leaving 10 bases between the germline ends. Germline values: CDR1 GEAIGNYY, CDR2 EKD. The CDR3 is made up of 14 amino acids. DNA of the CDR3: TGTGCCTGTGACACCGTCGGGGGCCCCGATAAACTCATCTTT. This sequence encodes CACDTVGGPDKLIF.

This clone was seen a few times. TCRdb has a much larger clone's protein, which differs at residues 16 and 20 from the translation of this DNA, likely because of a read error; what is shown is the protein translated from the DNA. This chain links TRAV38-2/DV8 with TRDJ2; no reliable D call. The J call is doubtful: the DNA matches TRDJ1 better. This CDR3 spans 21 amino acids. Looked up from germline, CDR1 is TSESDYY and CDR2 is QEAYKQQN. CDR3 sequence: CAYRSALFSSRTVFLAAQLIF. The CDR3 nucleotides are TGTGCTTATAGGAGCGCGTTATTCTCCTCCCGTACTGTATTTTTGGCAGCACAACTCATCTTT.